Listed below are T cell receptor beta chains from one sample, sequenced in a study of shared clonotypes between healthy human individuals. Libraries were prepared by immunoSEQ multiplex PCR; TCRdb keeps only in-frame clonotypes and omits some of them. The sample yields roughly 2,300,000 clones, just under 95% seen once. The sample taken for sequencing was naive CD4+ T cells from PBMCs. These receptors originate from a man in his late teens or twenties in good health. Some clones in this sample may be carry-over from other donors' samples. Each CDR3 is given with its conserved first and last residue.

TRBV5-1,CASSLNRETQYF
TRBV5-4,CASYRGAGYGYTF
TRBV9,CASSRSSGEETQYF
TRBV7-9,CASSFSGSRETQYF
TRBV6-5,CASSGGQTRDTEAFF
TRBV18,CASSPDYDTGELFF
TRBV9,CASSVVSSGRISEQYF
TRBV6-5,CATRTDARTEAFF
TRBV10-3,CAIGGTSNTEAFF
TRBV27,CASSYIPLGQLNYGYTF
TRBV28,CASTLPRREGYEQYF
TRBV28,CASSKWGGGSGEQYF
TRBV15,CATSSGAGNSYEQYF
TRBV18,CASSPPYGTGSYEQYF
TRBV18,CASSPNPGLAGGTHTGELFF
TRBV6-6,CASSRTGGVYGYTF
TRBV6-6,CASSYSGPAGANVLTF
TRBV30,CAWSRGAATDTQYF